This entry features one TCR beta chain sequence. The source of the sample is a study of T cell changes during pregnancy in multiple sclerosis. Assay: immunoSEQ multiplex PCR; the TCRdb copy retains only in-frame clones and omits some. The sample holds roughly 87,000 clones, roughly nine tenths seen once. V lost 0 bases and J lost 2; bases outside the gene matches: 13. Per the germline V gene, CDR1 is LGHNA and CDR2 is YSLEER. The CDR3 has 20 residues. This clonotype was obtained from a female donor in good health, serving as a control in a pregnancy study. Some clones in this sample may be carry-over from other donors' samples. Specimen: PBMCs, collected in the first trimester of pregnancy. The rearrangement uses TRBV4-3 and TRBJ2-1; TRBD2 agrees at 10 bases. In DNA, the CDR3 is TGCGCCAGCAGCCAAGATCGGGTAGCGGGAGGCCTCCAAACCTACAATGAGCAGTTCTTC. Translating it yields CASSQDRVAGGLQTYNEQFF.